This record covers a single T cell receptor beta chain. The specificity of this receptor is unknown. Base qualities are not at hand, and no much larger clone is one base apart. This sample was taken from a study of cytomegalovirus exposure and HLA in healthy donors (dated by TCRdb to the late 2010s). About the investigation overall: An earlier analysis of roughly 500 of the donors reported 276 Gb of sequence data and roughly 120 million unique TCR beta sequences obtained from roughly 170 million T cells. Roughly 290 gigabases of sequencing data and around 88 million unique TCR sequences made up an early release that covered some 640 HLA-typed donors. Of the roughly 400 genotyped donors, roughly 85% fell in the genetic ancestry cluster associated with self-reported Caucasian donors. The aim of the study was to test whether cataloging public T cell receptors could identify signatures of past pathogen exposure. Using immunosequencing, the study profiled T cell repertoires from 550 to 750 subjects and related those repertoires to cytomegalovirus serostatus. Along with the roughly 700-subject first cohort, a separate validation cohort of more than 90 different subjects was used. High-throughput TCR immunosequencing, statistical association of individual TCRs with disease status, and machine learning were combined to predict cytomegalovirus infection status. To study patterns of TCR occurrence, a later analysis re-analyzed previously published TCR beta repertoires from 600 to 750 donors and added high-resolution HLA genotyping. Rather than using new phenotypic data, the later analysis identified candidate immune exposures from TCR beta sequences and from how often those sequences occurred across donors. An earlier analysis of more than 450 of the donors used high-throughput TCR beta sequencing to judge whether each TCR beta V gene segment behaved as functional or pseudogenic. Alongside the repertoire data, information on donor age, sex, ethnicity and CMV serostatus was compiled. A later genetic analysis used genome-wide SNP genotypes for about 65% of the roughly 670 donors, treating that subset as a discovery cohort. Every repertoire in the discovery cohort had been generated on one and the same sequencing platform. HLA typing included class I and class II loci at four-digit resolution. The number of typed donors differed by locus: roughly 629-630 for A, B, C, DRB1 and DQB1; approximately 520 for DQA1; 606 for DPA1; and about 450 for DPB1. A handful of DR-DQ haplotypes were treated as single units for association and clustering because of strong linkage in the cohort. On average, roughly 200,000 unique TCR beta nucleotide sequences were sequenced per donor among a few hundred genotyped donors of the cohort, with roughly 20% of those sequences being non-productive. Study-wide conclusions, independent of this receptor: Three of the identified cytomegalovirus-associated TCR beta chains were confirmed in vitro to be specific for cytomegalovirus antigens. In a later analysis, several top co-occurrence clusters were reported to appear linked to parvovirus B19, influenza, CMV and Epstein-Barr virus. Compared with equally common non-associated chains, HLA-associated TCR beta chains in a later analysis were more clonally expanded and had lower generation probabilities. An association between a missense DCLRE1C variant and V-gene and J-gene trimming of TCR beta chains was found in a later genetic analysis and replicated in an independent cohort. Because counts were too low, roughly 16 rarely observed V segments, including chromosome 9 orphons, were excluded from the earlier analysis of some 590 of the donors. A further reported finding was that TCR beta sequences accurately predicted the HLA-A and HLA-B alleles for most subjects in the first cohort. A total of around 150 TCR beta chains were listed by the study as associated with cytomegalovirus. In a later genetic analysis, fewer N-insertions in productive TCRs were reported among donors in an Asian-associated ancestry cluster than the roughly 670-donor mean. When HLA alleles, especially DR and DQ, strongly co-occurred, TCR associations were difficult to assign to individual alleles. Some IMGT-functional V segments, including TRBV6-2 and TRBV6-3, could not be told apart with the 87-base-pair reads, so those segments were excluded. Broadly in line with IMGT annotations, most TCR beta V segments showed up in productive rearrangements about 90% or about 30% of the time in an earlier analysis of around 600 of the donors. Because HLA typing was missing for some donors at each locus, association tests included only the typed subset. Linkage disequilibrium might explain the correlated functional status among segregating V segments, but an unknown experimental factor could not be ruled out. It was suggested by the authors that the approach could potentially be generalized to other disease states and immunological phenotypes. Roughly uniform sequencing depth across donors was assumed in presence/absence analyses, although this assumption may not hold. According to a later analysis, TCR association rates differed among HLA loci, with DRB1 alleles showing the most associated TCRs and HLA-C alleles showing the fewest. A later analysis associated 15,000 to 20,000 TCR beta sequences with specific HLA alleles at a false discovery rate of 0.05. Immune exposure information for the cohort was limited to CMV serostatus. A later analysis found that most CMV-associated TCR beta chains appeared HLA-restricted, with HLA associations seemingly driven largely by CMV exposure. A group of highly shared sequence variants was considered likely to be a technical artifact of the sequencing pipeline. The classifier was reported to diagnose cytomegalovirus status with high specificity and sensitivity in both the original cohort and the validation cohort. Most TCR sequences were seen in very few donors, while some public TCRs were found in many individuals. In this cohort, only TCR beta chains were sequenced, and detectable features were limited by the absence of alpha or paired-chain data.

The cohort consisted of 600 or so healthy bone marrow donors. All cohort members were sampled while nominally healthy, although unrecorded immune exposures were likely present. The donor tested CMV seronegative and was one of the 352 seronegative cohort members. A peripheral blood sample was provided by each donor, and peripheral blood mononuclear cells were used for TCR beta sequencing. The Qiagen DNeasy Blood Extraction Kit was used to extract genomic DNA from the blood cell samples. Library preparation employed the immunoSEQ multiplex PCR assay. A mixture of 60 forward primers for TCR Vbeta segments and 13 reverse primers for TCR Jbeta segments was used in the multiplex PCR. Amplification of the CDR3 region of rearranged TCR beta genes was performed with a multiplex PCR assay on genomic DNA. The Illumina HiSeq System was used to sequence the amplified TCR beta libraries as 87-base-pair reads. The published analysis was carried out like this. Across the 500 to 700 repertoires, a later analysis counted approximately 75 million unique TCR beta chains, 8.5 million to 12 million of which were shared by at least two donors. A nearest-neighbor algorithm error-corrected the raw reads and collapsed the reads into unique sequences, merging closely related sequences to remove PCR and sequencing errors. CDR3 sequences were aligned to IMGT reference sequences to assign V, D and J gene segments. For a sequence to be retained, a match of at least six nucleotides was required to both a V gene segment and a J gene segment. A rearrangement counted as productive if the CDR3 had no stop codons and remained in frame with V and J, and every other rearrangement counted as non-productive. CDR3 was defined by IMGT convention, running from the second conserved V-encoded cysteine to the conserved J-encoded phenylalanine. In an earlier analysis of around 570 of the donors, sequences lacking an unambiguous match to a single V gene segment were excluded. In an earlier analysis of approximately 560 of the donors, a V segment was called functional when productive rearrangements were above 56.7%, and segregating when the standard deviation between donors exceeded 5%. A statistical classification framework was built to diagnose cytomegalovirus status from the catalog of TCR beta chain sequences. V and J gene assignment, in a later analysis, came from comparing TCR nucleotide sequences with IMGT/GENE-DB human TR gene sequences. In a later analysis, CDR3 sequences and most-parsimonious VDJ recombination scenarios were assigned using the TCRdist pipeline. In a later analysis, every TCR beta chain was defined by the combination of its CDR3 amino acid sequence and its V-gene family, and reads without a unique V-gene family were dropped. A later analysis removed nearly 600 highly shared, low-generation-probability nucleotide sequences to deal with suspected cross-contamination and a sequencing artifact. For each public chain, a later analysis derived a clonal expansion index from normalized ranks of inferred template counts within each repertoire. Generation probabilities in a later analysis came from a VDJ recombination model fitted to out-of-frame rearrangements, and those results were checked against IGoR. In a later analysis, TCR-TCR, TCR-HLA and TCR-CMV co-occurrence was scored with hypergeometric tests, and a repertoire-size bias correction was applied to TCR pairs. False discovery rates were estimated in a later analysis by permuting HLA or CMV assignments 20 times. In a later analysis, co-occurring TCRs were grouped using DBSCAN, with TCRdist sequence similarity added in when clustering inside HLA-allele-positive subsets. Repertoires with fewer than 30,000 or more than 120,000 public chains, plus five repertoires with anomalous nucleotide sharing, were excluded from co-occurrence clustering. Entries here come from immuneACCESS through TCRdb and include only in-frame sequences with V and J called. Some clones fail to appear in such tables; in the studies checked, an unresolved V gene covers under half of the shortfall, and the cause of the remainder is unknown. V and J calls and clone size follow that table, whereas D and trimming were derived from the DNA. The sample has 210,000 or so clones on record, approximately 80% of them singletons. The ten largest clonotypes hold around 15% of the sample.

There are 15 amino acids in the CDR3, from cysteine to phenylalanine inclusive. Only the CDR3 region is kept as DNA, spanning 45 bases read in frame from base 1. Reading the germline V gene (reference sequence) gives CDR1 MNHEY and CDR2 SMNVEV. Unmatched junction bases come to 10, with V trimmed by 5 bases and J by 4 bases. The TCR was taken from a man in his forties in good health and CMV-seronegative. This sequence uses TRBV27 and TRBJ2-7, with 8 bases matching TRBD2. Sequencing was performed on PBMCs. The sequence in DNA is TGTGCCAGCAGTATGATAGCGGGGCGAGGGTACGAGCAGTACTTC. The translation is CASSMIAGRGYEQYF.